The source of this T cell receptor beta chain is a study of monozygotic twins with inflammatory bowel disease. Study observations and caveats: IBD patients exhibited fewer clonotypes shared with other individuals than healthy twins, particularly with disease activity. The authors could not tell different T cell subtypes apart. Repertoire similarity did not separate concordant from discordant twins, possibly from limited power.

For each CDR3 protein, TCRdb gives one entry from its re-call of the 5' RACE reads, without DNA. This sample's clone table lists fewer than 400,000 distinct CDR3 sequences. The CDR3 spans 15 residues. The germline CDR1 and CDR2 sequences are MNHNS and SASEGT. Details on this clonotype: What it recognizes is unknown.

The chain uses TRBV6-1 and TRBJ1-3. Input material: blood. This clonotype was sampled from a human donor with ulcerative colitis or Crohn's disease, or a healthy co-twin of an affected twin (not recorded which). The CDR3: CASSFNRNSGNTIYF.